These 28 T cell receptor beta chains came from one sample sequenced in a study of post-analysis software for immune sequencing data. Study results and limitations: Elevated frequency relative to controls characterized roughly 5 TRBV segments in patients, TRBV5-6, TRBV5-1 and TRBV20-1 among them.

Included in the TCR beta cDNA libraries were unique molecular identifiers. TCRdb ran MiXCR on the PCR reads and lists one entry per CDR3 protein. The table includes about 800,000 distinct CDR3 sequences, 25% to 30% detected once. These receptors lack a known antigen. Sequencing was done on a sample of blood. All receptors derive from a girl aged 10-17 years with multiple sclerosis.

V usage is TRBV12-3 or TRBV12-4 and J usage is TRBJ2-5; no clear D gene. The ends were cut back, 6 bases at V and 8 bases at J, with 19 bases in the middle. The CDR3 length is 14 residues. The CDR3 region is CASSPALYSGTQYF. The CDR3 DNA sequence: TGTGCCAGCAGCCCTGCTCTTTACTCGGGCACCCAGTACTTC.

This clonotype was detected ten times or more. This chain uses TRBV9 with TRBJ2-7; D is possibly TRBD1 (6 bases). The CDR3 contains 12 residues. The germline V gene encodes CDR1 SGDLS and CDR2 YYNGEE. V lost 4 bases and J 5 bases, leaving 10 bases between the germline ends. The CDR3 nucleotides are TGTGCCAGCAGCCACGCAGGGGACGAGCAGTACTTC. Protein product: CASSHAGDEQYF. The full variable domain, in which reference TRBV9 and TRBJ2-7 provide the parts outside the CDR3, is DSGVTQTPKHLITATGQRVTLRCSPRSGDLSVYWYQQSLDQGLQFLIQYYNGEERAKGNILERFSAQQFPDLHSELNLSSLELGDSALYFCASSHAGDEQYFGPGTRLTVT.

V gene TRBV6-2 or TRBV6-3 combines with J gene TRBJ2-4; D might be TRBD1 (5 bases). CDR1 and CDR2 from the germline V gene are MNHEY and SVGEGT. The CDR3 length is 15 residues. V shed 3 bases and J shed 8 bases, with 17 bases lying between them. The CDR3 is CASSYFRAQSDIQYF. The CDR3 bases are TGTGCCAGCAGTTATTTCAGGGCCCAGTCCGACATTCAGTACTTC.

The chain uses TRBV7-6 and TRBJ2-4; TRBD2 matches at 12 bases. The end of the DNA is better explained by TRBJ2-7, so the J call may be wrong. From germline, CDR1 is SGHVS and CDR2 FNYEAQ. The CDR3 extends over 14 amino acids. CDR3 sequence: CASSMTSGGSEQYF. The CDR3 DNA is TGTGCCAGCAGCATGACTAGCGGGGGTAGCGAGCAGTACTTC.

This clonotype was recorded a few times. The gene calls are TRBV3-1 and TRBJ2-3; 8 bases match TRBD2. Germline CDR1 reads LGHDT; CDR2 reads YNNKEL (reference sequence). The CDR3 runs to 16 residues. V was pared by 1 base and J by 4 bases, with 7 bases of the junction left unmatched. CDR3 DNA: TGTGCCAGCAGCCAAGCGCCGGGGGGGAGGGCAGATACGCAGTATTTT. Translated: CASSQAPGGRADTQYF.

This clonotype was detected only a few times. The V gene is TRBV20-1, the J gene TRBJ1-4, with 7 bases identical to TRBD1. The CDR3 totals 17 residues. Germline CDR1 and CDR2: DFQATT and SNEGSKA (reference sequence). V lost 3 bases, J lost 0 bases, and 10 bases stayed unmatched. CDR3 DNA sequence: TGCAGTGCTAGCCCGTGGGACAGAACTGCAACTAATGAAAAACTGTTTTTT. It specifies CSASPWDRTATNEKLFF.

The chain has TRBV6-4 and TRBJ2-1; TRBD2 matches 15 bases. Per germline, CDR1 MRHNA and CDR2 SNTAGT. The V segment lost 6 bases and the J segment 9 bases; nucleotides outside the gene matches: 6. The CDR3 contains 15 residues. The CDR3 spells CASSRTSGGESEQFF. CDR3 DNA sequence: TGTGCCAGCAGCAGGACTAGCGGGGGGGAGAGTGAGCAGTTCTTC.

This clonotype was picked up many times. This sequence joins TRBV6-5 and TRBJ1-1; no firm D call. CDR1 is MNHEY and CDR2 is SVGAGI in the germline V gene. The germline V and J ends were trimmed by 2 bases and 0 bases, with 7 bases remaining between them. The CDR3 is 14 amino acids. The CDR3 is CASSYGIMNTEAFF. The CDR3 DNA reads TGTGCCAGCAGTTACGGGATTATGAACACTGAAGCTTTCTTT.

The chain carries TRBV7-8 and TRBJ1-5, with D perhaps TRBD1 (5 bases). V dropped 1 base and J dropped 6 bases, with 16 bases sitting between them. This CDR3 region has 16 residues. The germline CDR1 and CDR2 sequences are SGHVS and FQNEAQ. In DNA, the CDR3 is TGTGCCAGCAGCTTAGAGCCGCCAGGGCTTTTTCAGCCCCAGCATTTT. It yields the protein CASSLEPPGLFQPQHF.

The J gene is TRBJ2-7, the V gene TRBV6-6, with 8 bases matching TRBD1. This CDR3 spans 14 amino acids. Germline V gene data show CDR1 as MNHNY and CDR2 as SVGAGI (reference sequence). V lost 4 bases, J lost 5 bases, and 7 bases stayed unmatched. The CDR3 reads CASSSRQGSHEQYF. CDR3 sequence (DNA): TGTGCCAGCAGTTCCCGACAGGGGAGTCACGAGCAGTACTTC.

Written as DNA, the CDR3 is TGTGCCAGCAGCCCACAGAAAAGCTCCTACAATGAGCAGTTCTTC. This encodes CASSPQKSSYNEQFF. J is TRBJ2-1 and V is TRBV11-3; D gene uncertain. Germline CDR1 reads SGHNT; CDR2 reads YENEEA. The CDR3 is 15 residues long. V was clipped by 5 bases and J by 0 bases, with 11 bases between them.

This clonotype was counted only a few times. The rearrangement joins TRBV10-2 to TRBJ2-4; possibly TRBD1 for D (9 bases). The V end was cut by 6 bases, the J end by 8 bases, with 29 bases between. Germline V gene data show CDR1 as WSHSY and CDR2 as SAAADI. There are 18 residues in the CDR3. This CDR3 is CASRPGQGFGRAMDIQYF. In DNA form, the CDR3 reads TGCGCCAGCAGGCCGGGACAGGGATTCGGGAGGGCCATGGACATTCAGTACTTC.

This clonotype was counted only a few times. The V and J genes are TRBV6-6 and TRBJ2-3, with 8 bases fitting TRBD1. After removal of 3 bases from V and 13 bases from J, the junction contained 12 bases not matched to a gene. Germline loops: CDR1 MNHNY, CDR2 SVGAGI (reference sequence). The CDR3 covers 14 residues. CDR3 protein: CASSYRPGQGREYF. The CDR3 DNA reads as TGTGCCAGCAGTTATAGGCCTGGACAGGGAAGGGAGTATTTT.

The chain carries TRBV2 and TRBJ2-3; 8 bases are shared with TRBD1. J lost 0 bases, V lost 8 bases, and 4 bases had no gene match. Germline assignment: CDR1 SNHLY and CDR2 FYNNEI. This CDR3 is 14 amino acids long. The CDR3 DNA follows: TGTGCCAGCCTCCGGGACAGGAGCACAGATACGCAGTATTTT. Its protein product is CASLRDRSTDTQYF.

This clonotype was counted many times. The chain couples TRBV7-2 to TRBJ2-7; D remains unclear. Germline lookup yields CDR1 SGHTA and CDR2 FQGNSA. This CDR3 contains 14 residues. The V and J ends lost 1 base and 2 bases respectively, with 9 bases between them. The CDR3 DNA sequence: TGTGCCAGCAGCTTAGAAGGCACCCCCTACGAGCAGTACTTC. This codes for CASSLEGTPYEQYF.

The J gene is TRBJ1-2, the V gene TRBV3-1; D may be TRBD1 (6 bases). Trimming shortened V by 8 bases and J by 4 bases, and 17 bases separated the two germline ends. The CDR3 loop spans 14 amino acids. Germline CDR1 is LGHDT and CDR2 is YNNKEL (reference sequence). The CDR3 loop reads CASRGGSSSYGYTF. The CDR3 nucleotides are TGTGCCAGCCGAGGGGGGTCATCATCCTATGGCTACACCTTC.

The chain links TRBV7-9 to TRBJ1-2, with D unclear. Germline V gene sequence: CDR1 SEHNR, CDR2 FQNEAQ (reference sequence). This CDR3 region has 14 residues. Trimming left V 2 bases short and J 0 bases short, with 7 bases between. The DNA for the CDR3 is TGTGCCAGCAGCTTACACGACGCTAACTATGGCTACACCTTC. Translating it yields CASSLHDANYGYTF.

The CDR3 is CSASYGGETQYF. Written as DNA, the CDR3 is TGCAGTGCTAGTTACGGGGGGGAGACCCAGTACTTC. This chain connects TRBV20-1 to TRBJ2-5; 7 nucleotides match TRBD2. This CDR3 spans 12 amino acids. The V segment lost 3 bases and the J segment 5 bases; nucleotides outside the gene matches: 3. CDR1 is DFQATT, CDR2 SNEGSKA, per germline (reference sequence).

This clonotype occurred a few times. CDR3 sequence: CASSYGAGSSDTQYF. CDR3 DNA sequence: TGTGCCAGCAGTTACGGGGCGGGGAGTAGCGATACGCAGTATTTT. This chain connects TRBV6-5 to TRBJ2-3, with D perhaps TRBD2 (6 bases). Trimming took off 2 bases at V and 6 bases at J, with 15 bases between the two ends. The CDR3 is 15 residues long. CDR1 is MNHEY and CDR2 is SVGAGI in the germline V gene.

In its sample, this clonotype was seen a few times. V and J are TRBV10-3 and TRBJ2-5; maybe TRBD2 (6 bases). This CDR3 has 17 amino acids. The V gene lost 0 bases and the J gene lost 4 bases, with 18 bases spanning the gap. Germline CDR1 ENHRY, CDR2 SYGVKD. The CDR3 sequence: CAISESRNPGTGETQYF. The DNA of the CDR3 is TGTGCCATCAGTGAGTCTCGGAACCCAGGGACTGGAGAGACCCAGTACTTC.

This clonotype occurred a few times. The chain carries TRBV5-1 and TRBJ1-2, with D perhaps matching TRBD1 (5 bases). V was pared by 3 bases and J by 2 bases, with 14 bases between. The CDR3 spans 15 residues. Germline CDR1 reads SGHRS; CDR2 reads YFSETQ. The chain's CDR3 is CASSWGGGENYGYTF. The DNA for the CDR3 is TGCGCCAGCAGCTGGGGCGGAGGGGAAAACTATGGCTACACCTTC.

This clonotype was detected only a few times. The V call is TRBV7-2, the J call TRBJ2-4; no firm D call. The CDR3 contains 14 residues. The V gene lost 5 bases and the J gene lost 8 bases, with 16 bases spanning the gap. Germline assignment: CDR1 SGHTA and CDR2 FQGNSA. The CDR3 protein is CASSPSRERDIQYF. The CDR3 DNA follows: TGTGCCAGCAGCCCTTCAAGGGAACGAGACATTCAGTACTTC.

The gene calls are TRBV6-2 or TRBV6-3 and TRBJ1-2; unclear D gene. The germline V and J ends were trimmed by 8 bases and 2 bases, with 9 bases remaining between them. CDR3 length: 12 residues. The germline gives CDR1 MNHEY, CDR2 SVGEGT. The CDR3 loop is CASSGFNYGYTF. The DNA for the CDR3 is TGTGCCAGCTCGGGATTCAACTATGGCTACACCTTC.

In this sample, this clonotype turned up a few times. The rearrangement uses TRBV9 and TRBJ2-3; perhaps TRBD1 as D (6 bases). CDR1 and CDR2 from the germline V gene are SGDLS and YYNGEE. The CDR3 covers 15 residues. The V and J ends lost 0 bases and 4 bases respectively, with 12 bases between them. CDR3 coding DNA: TGTGCCAGCAGCGTAGGAACAGGGTCCGCAGATACGCAGTATTTT. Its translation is CASSVGTGSADTQYF.

The DNA of the CDR3 is TGTGCCAGCACCCCTACCGGGACAGGGGGCCAGCCCCAGCATTTT. This translates into CASTPTGTGGQPQHF. The V gene is TRBV9, the J gene TRBJ1-5, with 12 bases matching TRBD1. Germline V gives CDR1 SGDLS, CDR2 YYNGEE. The CDR3 is 15 amino acids. Trimming took 6 bases from V and 7 from J; bases not matched to a gene: 8.

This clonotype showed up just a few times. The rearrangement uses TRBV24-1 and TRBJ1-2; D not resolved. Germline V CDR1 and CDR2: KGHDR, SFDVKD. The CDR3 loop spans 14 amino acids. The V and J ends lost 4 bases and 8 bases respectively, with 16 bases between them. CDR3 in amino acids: CATSDLRAGDGYTF. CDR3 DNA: TGTGCCACCAGTGACCTGAGGGCAGGTGACGGCTACACCTTC.

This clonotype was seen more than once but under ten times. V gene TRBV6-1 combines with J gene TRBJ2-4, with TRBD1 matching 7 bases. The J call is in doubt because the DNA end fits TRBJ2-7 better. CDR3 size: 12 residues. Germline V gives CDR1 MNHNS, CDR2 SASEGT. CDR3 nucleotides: TGTGCCAGCAGAGACAGGGTCAACGAGCAGTACTTC. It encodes CASRDRVNEQYF.

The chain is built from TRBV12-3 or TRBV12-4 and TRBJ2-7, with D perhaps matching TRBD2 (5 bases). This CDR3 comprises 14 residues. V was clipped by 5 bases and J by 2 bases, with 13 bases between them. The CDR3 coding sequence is TGTGCCAGCAGTGCTCGCGGGCCGACCTACGAGCAGTACTTC. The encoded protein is CASSARGPTYEQYF.